This T cell receptor beta chain was obtained from a study of Ad26.COV2.S vaccination and SARS-CoV-2 variants. Broader study findings: The analyses of TCR breadth and depth may have understated the size of total T cell responses. Vaccine recipients and placebo recipients showed similar non-spike TCR breadth.

This table comes from immunoSEQ multiplex PCR, and its TCRdb copy is limited to in-frame clones, with some not included. Of roughly 680,000 clones in the sample, 80% to 90% were seen once. CDR3 length equals 14 residues. V shed 1 base and J shed 3 bases, with 6 bases lying between them. Germline V gene sequence: CDR1 SGHTA, CDR2 FQGNSA. Indicated treatment: around 19 received Ad26.COV2.S at low or high dose, single or two shots; about 5 received placebo; per-sample allocation not given. Material that was analyzed had been drawn on day 63 after the first vaccine or placebo injection. As regards this clone: Its specificity is unknown.

The material was peripheral blood, obtained in a trial of Ad26.COV2.S vaccine versus placebo. J is TRBJ2-2 and V is TRBV7-2; the D is unclear. This receptor was identified in a person aged 18-60 years who received the Ad26.COV2.S COVID-19 vaccine or a placebo. CDR3 in amino acids: CASSLVWDTGELFF. For the CDR3, the DNA is TGTGCCAGCAGCTTAGTGTGGGACACCGGGGAGCTGTTTTTT.